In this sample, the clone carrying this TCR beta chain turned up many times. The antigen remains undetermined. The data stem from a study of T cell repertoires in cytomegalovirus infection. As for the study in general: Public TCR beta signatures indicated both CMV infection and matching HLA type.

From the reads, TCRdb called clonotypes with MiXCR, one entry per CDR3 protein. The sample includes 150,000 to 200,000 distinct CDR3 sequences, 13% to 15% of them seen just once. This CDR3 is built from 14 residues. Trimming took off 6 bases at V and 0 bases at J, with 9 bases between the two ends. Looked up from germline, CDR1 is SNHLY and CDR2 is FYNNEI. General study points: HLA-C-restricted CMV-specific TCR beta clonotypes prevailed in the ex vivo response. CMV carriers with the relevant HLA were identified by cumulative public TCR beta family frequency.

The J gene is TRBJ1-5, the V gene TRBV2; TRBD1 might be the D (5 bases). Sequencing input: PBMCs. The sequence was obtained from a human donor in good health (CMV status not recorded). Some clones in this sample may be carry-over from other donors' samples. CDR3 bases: TGTGCCAGCAGGAGGGGTATTAGCAATCAGCCCCAGCATTTT. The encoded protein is CASRRGISNQPQHF.